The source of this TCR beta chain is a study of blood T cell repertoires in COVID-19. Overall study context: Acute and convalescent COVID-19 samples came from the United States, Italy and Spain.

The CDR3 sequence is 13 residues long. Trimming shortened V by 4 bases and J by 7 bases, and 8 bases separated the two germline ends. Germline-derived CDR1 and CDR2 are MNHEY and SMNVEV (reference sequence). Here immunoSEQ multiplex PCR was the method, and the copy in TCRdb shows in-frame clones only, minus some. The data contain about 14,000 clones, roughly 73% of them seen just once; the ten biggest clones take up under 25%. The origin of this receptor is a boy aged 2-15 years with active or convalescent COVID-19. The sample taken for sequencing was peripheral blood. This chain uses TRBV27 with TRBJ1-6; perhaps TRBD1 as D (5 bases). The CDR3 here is CASSSPGNSPLHF. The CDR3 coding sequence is TGTGCCAGCAGTTCCCCAGGGAATTCACCCCTCCACTTT.